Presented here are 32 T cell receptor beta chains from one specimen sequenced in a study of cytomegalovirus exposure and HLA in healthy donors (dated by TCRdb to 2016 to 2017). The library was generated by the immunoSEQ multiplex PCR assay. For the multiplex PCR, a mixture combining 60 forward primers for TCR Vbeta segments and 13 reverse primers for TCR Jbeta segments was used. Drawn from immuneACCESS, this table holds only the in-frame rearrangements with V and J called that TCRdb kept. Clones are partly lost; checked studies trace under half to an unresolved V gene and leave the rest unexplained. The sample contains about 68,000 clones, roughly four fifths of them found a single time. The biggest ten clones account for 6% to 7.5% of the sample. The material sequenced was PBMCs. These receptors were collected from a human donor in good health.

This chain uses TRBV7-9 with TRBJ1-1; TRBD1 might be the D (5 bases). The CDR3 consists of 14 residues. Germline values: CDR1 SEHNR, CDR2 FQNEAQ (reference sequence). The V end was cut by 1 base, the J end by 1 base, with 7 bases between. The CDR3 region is CASSLGGENTEAFF. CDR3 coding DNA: TGTGCCAGCAGCTTAGGGGGGGAGAACACTGAAGCTTTCTTT.

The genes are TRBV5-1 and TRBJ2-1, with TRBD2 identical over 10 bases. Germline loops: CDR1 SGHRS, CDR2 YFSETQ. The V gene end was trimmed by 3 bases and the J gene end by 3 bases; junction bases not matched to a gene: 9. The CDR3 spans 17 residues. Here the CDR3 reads CASSSQGSGGNYNEQFF. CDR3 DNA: TGCGCCAGCAGCTCCCAGGGTAGCGGGGGGAACTACAATGAGCAGTTCTTC.

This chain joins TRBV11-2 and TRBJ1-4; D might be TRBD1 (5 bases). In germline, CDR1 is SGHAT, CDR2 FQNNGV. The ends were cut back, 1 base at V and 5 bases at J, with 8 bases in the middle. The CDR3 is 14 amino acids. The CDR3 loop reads CASSLVGHNEKLFF. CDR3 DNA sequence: TGTGCCAGCAGCTTAGTGGGGCACAATGAAAAACTGTTTTTT.

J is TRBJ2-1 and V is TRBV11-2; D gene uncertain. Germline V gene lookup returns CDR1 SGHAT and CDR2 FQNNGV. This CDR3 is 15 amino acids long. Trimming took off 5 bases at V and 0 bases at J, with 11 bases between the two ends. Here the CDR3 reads CASSRPSSSYNEQFF. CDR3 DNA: TGTGCCAGCAGCCGTCCGTCGAGCTCCTACAATGAGCAGTTCTTC. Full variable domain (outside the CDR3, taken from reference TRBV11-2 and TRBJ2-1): EAGVAQSPRYKIIEKRQSVAFWCNPISGHATLYWYQQILGQGPKLLIQFQNNGVVDDSQLPKDRFSAERLKGVDSTLKIQPAKLEDSAVYLCASSRPSSSYNEQFFGPGTRLTVL.

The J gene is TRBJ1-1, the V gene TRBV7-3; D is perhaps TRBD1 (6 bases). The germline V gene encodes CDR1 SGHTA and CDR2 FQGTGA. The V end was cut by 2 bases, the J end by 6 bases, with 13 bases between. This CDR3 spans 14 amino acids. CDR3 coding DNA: TGTGCCAGCAGCTTAGATGGCCGGACAGCTGAAGCTTTCTTT. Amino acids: CASSLDGRTAEAFF.

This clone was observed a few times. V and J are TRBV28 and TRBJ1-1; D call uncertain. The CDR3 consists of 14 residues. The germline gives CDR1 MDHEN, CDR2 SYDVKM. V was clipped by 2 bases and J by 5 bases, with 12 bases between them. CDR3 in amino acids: CASSLITPRTEAFF. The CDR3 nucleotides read TGTGCCAGCAGTTTAATCACCCCGAGGACTGAAGCTTTCTTT.

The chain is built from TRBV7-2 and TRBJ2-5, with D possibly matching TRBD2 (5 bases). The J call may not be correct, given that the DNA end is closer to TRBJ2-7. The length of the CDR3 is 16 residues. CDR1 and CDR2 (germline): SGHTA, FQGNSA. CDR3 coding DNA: TGTGCCAGCAGCTTAGTTTCTAGCTCTGATTTTTACGAGCAGTACTTC. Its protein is CASSLVSSSDFYEQYF.

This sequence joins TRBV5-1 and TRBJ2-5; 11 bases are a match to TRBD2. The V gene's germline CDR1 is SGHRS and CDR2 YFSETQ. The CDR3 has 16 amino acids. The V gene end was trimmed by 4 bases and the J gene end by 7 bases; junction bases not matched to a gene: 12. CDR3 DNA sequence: TGCGCCAGCAGCCTAGAGACTAGCGGGGCCTCAGGGACCCAGTACTTC. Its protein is CASSLETSGASGTQYF.

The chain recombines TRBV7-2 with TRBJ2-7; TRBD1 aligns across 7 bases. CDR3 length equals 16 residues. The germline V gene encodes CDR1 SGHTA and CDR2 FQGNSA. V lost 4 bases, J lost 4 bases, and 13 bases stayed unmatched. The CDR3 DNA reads TGTGCCAGCAGCTCTCCCCCCGGGACAGTCTTTTACGAGCAGTACTTC. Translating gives CASSSPPGTVFYEQYF. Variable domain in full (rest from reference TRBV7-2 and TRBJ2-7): GAGVSQSPSNKVTEKGKDVELRCDPISGHTALYWYRQSLGQGLEFLIYFQGNSAPDKSGLPSDRFSAERTGGSVSTLTIQRTQQEDSAVYLCASSSPPGTVFYEQYFGPGTRLTVT.

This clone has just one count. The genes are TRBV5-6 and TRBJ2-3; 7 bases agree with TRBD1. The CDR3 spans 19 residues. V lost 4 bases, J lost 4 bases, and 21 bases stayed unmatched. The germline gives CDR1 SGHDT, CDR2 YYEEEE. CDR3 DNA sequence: TGTGCCAGCAGCATTGCCCGGAGTCAAAGGGGGCTAGTGGCAGATACGCAGTATTTT. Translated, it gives CASSIARSQRGLVADTQYF.

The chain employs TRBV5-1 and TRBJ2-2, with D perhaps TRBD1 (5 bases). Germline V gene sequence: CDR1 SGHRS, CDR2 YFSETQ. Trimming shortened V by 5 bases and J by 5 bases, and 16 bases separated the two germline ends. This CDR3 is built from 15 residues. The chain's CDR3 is CASSVSLQATGELFF. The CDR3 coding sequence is TGCGCCAGCAGTGTGTCTCTACAGGCAACCGGGGAGCTGTTTTTT.

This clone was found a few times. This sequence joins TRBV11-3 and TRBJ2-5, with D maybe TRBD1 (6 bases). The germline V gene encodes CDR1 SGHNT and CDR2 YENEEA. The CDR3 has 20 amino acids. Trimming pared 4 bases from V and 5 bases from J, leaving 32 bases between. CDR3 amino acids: CASSYSGALDRGHSRETQYF. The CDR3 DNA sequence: TGTGCCAGCAGCTACTCAGGAGCCTTGGATCGGGGACACAGTAGGGAGACCCAGTACTTC.

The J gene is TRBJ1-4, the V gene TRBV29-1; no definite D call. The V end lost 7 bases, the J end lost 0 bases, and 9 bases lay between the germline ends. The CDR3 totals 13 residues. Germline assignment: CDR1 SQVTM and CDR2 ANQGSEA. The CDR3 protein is CSGTDATNEKLFF. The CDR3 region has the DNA TGCAGCGGAACAGATGCAACTAATGAAAAACTGTTTTTT.

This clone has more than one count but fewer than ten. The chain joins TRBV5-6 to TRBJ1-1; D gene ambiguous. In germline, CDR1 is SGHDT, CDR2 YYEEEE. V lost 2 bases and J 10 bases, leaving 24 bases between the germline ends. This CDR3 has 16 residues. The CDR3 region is CASSFDGPATPVGAFF. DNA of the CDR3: TGTGCCAGCAGCTTCGATGGGCCCGCTACCCCCGTCGGAGCTTTCTTT.

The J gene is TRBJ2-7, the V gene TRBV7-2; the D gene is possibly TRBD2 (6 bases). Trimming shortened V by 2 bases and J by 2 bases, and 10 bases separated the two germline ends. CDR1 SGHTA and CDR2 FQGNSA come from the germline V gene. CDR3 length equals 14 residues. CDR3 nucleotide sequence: TGTGCCAGCAGCTTAAATCAGCGGGCCTACGAGCAGTACTTC. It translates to CASSLNQRAYEQYF.

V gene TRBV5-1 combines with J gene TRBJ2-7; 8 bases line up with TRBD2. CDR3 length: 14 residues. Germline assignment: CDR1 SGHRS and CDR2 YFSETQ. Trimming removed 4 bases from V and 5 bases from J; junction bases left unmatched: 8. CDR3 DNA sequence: TGCGCCAGCAGCCCCCGGGGGGGGTTGCACGAGCAGTACTTC. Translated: CASSPRGGLHEQYF. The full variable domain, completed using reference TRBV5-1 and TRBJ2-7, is KAGVTQTPRYLIKTRGQQVTLSCSPISGHRSVSWYQQTPGQGLQFLFEYFSETQRNKGNFPGRFSGRQFSNSRSEMNVSTLELGDSALYLCASSPRGGLHEQYFGPGTRLTVT.

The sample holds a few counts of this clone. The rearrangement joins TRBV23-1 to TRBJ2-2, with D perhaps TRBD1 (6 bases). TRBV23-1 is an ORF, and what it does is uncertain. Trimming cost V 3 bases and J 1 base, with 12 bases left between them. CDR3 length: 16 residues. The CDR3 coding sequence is TGCGCCAGCAGTCATAAGGACAGACAGAACACCGGGGAGCTGTTTTTT. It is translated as CASSHKDRQNTGELFF.

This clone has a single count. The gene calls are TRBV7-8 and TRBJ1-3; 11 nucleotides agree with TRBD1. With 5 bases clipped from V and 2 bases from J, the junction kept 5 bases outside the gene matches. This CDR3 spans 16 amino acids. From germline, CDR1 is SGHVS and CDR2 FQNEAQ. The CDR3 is CASSLGQGAPGNTIYF. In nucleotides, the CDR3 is TGTGCCAGCAGCCTAGGACAGGGGGCGCCTGGAAACACCATATATTTT.

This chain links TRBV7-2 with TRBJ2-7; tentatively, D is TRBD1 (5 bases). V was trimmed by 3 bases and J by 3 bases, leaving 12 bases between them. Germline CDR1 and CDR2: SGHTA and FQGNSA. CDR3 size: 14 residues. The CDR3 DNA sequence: TGTGCCAGCAGCTTGAGGACACGGGTCTACGAGCAGTACTTC. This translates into CASSLRTRVYEQYF.

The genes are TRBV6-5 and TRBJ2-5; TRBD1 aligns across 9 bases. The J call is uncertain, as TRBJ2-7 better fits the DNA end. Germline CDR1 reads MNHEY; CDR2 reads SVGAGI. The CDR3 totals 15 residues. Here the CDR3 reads CASSRRTGTGYEQYF. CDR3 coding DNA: TGTGCCAGCAGCCGAAGAACCGGGACAGGGTACGAGCAGTACTTC.

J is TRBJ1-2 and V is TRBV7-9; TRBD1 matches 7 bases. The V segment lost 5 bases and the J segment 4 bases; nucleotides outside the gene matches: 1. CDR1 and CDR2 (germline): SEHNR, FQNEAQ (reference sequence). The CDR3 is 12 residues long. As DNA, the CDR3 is TGTGCCAGCAGCCGGGACAGCTATGGCTACACCTTC. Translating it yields CASSRDSYGYTF.

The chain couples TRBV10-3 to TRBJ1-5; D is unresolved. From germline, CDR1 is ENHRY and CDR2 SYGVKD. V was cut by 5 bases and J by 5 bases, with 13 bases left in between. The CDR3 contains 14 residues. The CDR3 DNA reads TGTGCCATCAGTCCCGACACGGAATATCAGCCCCAGCATTTT. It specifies CAISPDTEYQPQHF.

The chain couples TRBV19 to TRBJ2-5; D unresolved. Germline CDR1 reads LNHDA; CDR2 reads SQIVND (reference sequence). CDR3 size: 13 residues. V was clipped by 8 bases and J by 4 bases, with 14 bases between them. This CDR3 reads CASSGRSTETQYF. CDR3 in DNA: TGTGCCAGTTCGGGTCGGAGTACAGAGACCCAGTACTTC. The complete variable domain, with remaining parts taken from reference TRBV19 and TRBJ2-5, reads DGGITQSPKYLFRKEGQNVTLSCEQNLNHDAMYWYRQDPGQGLRLIYYSQIVNDFQKGDIAEGYSVSREKKESFPLTVTSAQKNPTAFYLCASSGRSTETQYFGPGTRLLVL.

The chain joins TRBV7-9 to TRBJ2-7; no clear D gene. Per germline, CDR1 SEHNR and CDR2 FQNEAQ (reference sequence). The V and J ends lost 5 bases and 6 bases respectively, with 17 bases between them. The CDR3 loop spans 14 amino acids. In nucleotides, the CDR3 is TGTGCCAGCAGCCACGACGAAGTCCAGGCCGAGCAGTACTTC. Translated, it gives CASSHDEVQAEQYF.

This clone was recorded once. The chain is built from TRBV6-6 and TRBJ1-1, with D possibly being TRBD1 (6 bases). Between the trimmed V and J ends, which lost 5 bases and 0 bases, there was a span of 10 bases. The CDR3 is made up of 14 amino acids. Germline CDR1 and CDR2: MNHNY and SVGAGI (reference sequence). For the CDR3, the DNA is TGTGCCAGCAGTAGGACAGCCATGAACACTGAAGCTTTCTTT. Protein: CASSRTAMNTEAFF.

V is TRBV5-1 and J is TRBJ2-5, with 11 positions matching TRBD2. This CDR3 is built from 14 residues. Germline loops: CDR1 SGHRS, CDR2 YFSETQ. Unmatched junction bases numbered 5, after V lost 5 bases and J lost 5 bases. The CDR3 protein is CASSSGGARETQYF. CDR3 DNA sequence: TGCGCCAGCAGTAGCGGGGGGGCGCGGGAGACCCAGTACTTC.

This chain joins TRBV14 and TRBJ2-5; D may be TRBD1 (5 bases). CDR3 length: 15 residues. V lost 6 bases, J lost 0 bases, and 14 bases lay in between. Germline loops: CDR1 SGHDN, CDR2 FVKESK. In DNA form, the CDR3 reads TGTGCCAGCAGGAGCCAGGGTAAGTACCAAGAGACCCAGTACTTC. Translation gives CASRSQGKYQETQYF. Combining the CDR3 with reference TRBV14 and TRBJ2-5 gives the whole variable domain EAGVTQFPSHSVIEKGQTVTLRCDPISGHDNLYWYRRVMGKEIKFLLHFVKESKQDESGMPNNRFLAERTGGTYSTLKVQPAELEDSGVYFCASRSQGKYQETQYFGPGTRLLVL.

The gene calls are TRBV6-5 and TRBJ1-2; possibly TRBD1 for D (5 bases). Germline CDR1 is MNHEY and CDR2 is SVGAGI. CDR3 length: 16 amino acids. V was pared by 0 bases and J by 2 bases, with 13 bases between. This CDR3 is CASSYSVAGSNYGYTF. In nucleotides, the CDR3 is TGTGCCAGCAGTTACTCGGTCGCAGGGTCCAACTATGGCTACACCTTC.

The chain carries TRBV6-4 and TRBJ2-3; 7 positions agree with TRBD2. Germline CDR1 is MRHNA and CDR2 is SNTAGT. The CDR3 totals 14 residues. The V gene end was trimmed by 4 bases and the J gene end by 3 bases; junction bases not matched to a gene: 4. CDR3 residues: CASSVGGGTDTQYF. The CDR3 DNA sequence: TGTGCCAGCAGTGTTGGCGGGGGAACAGATACGCAGTATTTT.

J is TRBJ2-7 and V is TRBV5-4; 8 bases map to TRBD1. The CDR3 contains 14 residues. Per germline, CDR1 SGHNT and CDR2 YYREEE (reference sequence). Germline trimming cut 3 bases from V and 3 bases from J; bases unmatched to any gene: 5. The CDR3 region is CASSSPGQVYEQYF. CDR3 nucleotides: TGTGCCAGCAGCTCGCCGGGACAGGTCTACGAGCAGTACTTC.

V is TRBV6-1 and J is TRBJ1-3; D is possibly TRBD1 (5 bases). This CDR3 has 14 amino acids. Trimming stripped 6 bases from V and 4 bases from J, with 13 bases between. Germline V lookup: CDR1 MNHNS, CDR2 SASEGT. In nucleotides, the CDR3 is TGTGCCAGCAGCTCGGACATTTCAGGAAACACCATATATTTT. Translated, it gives CASSSDISGNTIYF.

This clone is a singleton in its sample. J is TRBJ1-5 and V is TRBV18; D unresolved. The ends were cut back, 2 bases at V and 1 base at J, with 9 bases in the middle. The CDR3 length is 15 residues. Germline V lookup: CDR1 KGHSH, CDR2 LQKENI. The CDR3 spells CASSPESGSNQPQHF. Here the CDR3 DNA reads TGTGCCAGCTCACCAGAGTCAGGCAGCAATCAGCCCCAGCATTTT.